This T cell receptor beta chain comes out of a study of blood T cells in healthy people across ages. Staff drew ten milliliters of peripheral blood from each donor. Next came a second PCR, run for about 7 to 12 cycles, which used a sample-barcoded 5' primer along with a J-beta primer mix. Each cDNA molecule carried a tag from a template-switch adaptor that contained 12 random nucleotides. TCRdb itself ran the 5' RACE reads through MiXCR, one entry per CDR3 protein. The sample includes 550,000 to 750,000 distinct CDR3 sequences, roughly 21% seen only once; the top ten take roughly 3.6%. The length of the CDR3 is 15 residues. Germline assignment: CDR1 SGHVS and CDR2 FNYEAQ. The J segment lost 4 bases and the V segment lost 8 bases, leaving 12 bases of the junction unmatched.

J is TRBJ2-3 and V is TRBV7-6; 7 bases are shared with TRBD2. The clonotype originates from a man aged 65 to 79 in good health. Sequencing input: blood. CDR3 sequence (DNA): TGTGCCAGCGTCAGGGCGGGAGCGGACGCAGATACGCAGTATTTT. It specifies CASVRAGADADTQYF.